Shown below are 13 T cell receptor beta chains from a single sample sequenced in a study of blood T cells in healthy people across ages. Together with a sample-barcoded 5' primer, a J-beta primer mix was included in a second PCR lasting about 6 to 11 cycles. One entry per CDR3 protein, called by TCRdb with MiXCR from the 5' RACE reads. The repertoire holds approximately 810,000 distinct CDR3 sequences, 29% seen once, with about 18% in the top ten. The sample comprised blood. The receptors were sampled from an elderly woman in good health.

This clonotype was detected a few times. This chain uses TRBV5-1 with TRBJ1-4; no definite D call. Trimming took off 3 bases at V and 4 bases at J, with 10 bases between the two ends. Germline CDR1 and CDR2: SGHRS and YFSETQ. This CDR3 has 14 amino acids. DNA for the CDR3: TGCGCCAGCAGCTGGACGGGAATTAATGAAAAACTGTTTTTT. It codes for CASSWTGINEKLFF. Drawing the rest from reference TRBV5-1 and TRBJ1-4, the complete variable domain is KAGVTQTPRYLIKTRGQQVTLSCSPISGHRSVSWYQQTPGQGLQFLFEYFSETQRNKGNFPGRFSGRQFSNSRSEMNVSTLELGDSALYLCASSWTGINEKLFFGSGTQLSVL.

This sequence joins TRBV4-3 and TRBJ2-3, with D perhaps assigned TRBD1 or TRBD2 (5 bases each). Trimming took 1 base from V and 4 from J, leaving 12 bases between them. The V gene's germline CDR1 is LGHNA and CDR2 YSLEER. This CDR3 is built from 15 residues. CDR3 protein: CASSQVRGPADTQYF. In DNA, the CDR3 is TGCGCCAGCAGCCAAGTGAGGGGACCTGCAGATACGCAGTATTTT.

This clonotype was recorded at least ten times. CDR3 in amino acids: CSASPTGFQETQYF. The CDR3 bases are TGCAGTGCTAGCCCTACAGGGTTCCAAGAGACCCAGTACTTC. V gene TRBV20-1 combines with J gene TRBJ2-5, with D perhaps matching TRBD1 (6 bases). The germline V gene has CDR1 DFQATT and CDR2 SNEGSKA (reference sequence). The V and J ends lost 3 bases and 1 base respectively, with 12 bases between them. The CDR3 extends over 14 amino acids.

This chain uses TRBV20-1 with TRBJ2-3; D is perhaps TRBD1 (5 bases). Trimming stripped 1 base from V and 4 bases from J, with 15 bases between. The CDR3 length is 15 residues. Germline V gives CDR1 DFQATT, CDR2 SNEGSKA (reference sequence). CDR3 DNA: TGCAGTGCTAGAGGGGGTGGCAGGGCTTCAGATACGCAGTATTTT. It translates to CSARGGGRASDTQYF.

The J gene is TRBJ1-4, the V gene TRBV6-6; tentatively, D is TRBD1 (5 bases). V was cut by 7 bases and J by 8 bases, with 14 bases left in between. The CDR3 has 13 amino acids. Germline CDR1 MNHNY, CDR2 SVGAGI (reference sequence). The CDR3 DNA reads TGTGCCAGCACCAAAAACGGGGGGGAAAAACTGTTTTTT. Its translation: CASTKNGGEKLFF.

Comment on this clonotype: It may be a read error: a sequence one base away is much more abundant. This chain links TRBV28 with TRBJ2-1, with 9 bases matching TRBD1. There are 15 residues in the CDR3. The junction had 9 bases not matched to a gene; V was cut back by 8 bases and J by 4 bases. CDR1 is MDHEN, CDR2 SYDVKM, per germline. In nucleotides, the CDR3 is TGTGCCAGCTGTTCCGGGACAGGGATTTACAATGAGCAGTTCTTC. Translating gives CASCSGTGIYNEQFF. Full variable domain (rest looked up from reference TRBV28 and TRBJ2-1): DVKVTQSSRYLVKRTGEKVFLECVQDMDHENMFWYRQDPGLGLRLIYFSYDVKMKEKGDIPEGYSVSREKKERFSLILESASTNQTSMYLCASCSGTGIYNEQFFGPGTRLTVL.

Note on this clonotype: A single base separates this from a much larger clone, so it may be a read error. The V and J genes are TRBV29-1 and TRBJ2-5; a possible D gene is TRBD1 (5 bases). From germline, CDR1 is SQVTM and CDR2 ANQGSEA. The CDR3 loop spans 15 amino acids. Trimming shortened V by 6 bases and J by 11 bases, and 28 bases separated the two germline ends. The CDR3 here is CSVSGQGALGNEQYF. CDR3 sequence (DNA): TGCAGCGTATCTGGACAAGGGGCCCTAGGGAATGAGCAGTACTTC.

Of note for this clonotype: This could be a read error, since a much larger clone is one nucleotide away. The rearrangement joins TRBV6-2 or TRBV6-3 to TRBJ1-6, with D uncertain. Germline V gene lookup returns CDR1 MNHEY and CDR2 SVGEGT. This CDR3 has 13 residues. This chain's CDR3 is CASIGQQNSPPHF. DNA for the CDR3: TGTGCCAGCATCGGGCAGCAAAATTCACCCCCCCACTTT.

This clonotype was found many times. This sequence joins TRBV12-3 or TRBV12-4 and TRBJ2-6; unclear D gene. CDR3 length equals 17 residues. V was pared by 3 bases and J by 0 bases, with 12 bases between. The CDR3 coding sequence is TGTGCCAGCAGTTTCATCCGGCACCTCTCTGGGGCCAACGTCCTGACTTTC. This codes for CASSFIRHLSGANVLTF.

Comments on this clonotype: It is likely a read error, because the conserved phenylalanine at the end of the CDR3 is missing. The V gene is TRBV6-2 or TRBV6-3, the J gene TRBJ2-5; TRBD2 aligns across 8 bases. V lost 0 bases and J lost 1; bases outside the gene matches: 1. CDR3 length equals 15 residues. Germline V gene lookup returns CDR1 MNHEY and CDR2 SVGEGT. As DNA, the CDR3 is TGTGCCAGCAGTTACTCTCGGGGGGGCCAAGAGACCCAGTACGTC. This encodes CASSYSRGGQETQYV.

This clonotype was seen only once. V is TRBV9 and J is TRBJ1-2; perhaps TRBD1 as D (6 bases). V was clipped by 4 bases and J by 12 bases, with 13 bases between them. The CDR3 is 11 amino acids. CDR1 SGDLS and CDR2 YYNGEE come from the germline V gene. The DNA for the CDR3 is TGTGCCAGCAGCCCAGGGGAAGGCCACACCTTC. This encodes CASSPGEGHTF.

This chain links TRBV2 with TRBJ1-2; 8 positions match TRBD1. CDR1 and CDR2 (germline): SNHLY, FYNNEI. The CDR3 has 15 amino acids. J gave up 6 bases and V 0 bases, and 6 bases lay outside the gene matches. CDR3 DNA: TGTGCCAGCAGTGAAGCTACCAGGGGGCGTAATGGCTACACCTTC. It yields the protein CASSEATRGRNGYTF.

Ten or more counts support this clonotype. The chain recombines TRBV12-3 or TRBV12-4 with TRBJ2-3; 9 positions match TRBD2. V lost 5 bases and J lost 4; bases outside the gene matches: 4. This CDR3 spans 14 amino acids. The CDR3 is CASSLERGADTQYF. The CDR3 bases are TGTGCCAGCAGTCTTGAGCGGGGGGCAGATACGCAGTATTTT.